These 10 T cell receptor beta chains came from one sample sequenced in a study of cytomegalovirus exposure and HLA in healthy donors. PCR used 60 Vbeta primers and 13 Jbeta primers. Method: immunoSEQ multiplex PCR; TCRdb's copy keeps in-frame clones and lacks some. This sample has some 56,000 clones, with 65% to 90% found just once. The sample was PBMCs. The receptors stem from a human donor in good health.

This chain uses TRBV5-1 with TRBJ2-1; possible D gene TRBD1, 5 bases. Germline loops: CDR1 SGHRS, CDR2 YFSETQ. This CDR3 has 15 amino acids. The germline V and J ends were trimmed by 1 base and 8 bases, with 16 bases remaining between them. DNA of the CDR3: TGCGCCAGCAGCTTGTCGCAGGGTGTAGTTCATGAGCAGTTCTTC. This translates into CASSLSQGVVHEQFF.

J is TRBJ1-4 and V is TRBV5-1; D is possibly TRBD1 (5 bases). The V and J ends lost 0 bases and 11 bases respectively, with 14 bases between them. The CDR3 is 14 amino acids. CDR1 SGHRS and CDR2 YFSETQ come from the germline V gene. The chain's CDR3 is CASSLVVGGVKLFF. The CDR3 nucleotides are TGCGCCAGCAGCTTGGTAGTCGGGGGAGTGAAACTGTTTTTT.

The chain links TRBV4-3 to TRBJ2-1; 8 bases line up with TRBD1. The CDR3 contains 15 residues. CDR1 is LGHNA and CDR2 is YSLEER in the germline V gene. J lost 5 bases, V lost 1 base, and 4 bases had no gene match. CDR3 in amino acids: CASSQVRTGNNEQFF. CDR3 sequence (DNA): TGCGCCAGCAGCCAAGTCCGGACAGGGAACAATGAGCAGTTCTTC.

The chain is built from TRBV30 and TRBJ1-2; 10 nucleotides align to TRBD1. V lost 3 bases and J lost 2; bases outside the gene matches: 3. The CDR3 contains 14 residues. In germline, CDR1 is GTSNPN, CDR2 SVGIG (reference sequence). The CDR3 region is CAWSRDRGNYGYTF. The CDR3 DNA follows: TGTGCCTGGAGCCGGGACAGGGGAAACTATGGCTACACCTTC.

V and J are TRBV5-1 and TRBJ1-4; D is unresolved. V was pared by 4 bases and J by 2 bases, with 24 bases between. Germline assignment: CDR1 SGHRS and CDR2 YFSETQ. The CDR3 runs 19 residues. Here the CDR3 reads CASSLGIVAGGGTNEKLFF. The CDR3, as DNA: TGCGCCAGCAGCCTTGGGATTGTGGCGGGCGGAGGGACTAATGAAAAACTGTTTTTT.

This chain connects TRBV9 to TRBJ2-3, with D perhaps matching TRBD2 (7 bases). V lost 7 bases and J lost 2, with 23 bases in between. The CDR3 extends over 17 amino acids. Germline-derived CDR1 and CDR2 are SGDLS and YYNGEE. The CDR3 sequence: CASPGLGRGGNTDTQYF. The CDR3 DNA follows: TGTGCCAGCCCCGGTTTAGGAAGGGGGGGGAACACAGATACGCAGTATTTT.

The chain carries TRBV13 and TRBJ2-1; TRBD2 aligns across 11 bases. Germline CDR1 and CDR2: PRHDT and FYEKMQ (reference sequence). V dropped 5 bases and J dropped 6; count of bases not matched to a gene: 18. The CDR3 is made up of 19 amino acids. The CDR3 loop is CASSPGGTGMTSGINEQFF. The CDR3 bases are TGTGCCAGCAGCCCCGGAGGGACAGGTATGACTAGCGGGATCAATGAGCAGTTCTTC.

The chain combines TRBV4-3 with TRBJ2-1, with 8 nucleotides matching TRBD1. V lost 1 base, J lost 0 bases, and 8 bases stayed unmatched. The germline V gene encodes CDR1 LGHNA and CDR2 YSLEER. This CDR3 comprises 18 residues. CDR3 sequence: CASSQGGQESLSYNEQFF. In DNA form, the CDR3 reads TGCGCCAGCAGCCAAGGGGGACAGGAGTCCCTCTCCTACAATGAGCAGTTCTTC.

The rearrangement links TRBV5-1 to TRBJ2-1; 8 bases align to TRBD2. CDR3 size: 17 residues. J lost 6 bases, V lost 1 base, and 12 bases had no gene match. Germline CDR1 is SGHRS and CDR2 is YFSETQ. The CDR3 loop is CASSLQFGGRRVNEQFF. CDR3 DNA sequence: TGCGCCAGCAGCTTGCAGTTCGGCGGGAGGAGGGTCAATGAGCAGTTCTTC.

The CDR3 DNA reads TGTGCCAGCAGCCCGACCCGCGGGGCGAACACCGGGGAGCTGTTTTTT. Amino acids: CASSPTRGANTGELFF. The gene calls are TRBV11-3 and TRBJ2-2, with D possibly matching TRBD2 (6 bases). V was shortened by 5 bases and J by 0 bases, with 13 bases between the two germline ends. This CDR3 is 16 amino acids long. The germline CDR1 and CDR2 sequences are SGHNT and YENEEA. Full variable domain (outside the CDR3, taken from reference TRBV11-3 and TRBJ2-2): EAGVVQSPRYKIIEKKQPVAFWCNPISGHNTLYWYLQNLGQGPELLIRYENEEAVDDSQLPKDRFSAERLKGVDSTLKIQPAELGDSAVYLCASSPTRGANTGELFFGEGSRLTVL.